What follows are 7 T cell receptor beta chains derived from one specimen sequenced in a study of blood T cell repertoires in COVID-19. The assay was immunoSEQ multiplex PCR, and TCRdb's table has in-frame clones only and misses some. The data contain approximately 140,000 clones, 80% of them singletons. Material for sequencing was peripheral blood. Receptors were obtained from a man between 60 and 75 years old with active or convalescent COVID-19.

This rearrangement joins TRBV28 to TRBJ2-2; D call uncertain. The CDR3 spans 12 residues. Germline CDR1 reads MDHEN; CDR2 reads SYDVKM. Between the trimmed V and J ends, which lost 6 bases and 4 bases, there was a span of 6 bases. CDR3 bases: TGTGCCAGCAGGCCGGGCACCGGGGAGCTGTTTTTT. This encodes CASRPGTGELFF.

This rearrangement joins TRBV2 to TRBJ2-7; the D is unclear. Deletions cut 6 bases from V and 3 bases from J, with 9 bases between. The CDR3 length is 12 residues. CDR1 is SNHLY, CDR2 FYNNEI, per germline. As DNA, the CDR3 is TGTGCCAGCAGAGAAATAAACTACGAGCAGTACTTC. The encoded protein is CASREINYEQYF.

The chain carries TRBV7-2 and TRBJ1-6; 7 bases match TRBD1. CDR1 and CDR2 from the germline V gene are SGHTA and FQGNSA. V lost 1 base to trimming and J lost 5 bases; unmatched junction nucleotides: 5. The CDR3 is made up of 16 amino acids. DNA for the CDR3: TGTGCCAGCAGCTTAGTAGGGACAGCGAATAATTCACCCCTCCACTTT. This sequence encodes CASSLVGTANNSPLHF.

The DNA of the CDR3 is TGTGCCTGGAGTGGCAGGATCGATCAGCCCCAGCATTTT. It is translated as CAWSGRIDQPQHF. V usage is TRBV30 and J usage is TRBJ1-5; no clear D. The germline CDR1 and CDR2 sequences are GTSNPN and SVGIG (reference sequence). The CDR3 spans 13 residues. Between the trimmed V and J ends, which lost 1 base and 5 bases, there was a span of 9 bases. Full variable domain (missing parts from reference TRBV30 and TRBJ1-5): SQTIHQWPATLVQPVGSPLSLECTVEGTSNPNLYWYRQAAGRGLQLLFYSVGIGQISSEVPQNLSASRPQDRQFILSSKKLLLSDSGFYLCAWSGRIDQPQHFGDGTRLSIL.

The chain employs TRBV25-1 and TRBJ1-5; tentatively, D is TRBD1 (5 bases). Germline V gene data show CDR1 as MGHDK and CDR2 as SYGVNS. The V end was cut by 4 bases, the J end by 2 bases, with 9 bases between. This CDR3 has 14 amino acids. The CDR3 nucleotides read TGTGCCAGCAGTGGGGGCATAGGCAATCAGCCCCAGCATTTT. Translating gives CASSGGIGNQPQHF. Based on the CDR3 plus reference TRBV25-1 and TRBJ1-5, the full variable domain is EADIYQTPRYLVIGTGKKITLECSQTMGHDKMYWYQQDPGMELHLIHYSYGVNSTEKGDLSSESTVSRIRTEHFPLTLESARPSHTSQYLCASSGGIGNQPQHFGDGTRLSIL.

V is TRBV28 and J is TRBJ1-1; 11 positions agree with TRBD1. The V gene's germline CDR1 is MDHEN and CDR2 SYDVKM. J was trimmed by 1 base and V by 10 bases; bases with no gene match: 14. The CDR3 has 17 amino acids. This CDR3 is CATAPDRGPFPNTEAFF. As DNA, the CDR3 is TGTGCCACCGCGCCGGACAGGGGGCCGTTTCCGAACACTGAAGCTTTCTTT.

V and J are TRBV6-5 and TRBJ2-1, with TRBD1 as a possible D gene (6 bases). The V end was cut by 0 bases, the J end by 6 bases, with 12 bases between. The CDR3 has 15 amino acids. Germline V CDR1 and CDR2: MNHEY, SVGAGI. The CDR3 protein is CASSYSGAGANEQFF. CDR3 in DNA: TGTGCCAGCAGTTACTCAGGGGCAGGGGCCAATGAGCAGTTCTTC.